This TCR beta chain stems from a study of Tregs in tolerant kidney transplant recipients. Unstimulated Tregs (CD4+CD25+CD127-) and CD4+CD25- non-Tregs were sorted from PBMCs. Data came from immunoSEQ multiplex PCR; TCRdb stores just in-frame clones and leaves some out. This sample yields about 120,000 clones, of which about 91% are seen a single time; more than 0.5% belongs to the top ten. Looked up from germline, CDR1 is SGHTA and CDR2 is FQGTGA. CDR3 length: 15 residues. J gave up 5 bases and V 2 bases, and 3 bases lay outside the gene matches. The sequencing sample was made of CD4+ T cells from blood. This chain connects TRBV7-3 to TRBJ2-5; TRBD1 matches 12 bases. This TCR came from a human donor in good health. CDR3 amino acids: CASSLGTGGLETQYF. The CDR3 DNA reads TGTGCCAGCAGCTTAGGGACAGGGGGCCTTGAGACCCAGTACTTC.